Listed below are T cell receptor beta chains from one sample, sequenced in a study of OX40 agonist ivuxolimab in advanced cancers. Method: immunoSEQ multiplex PCR; TCRdb's copy keeps in-frame clones and lacks some. This sample carries around 79,000 clones, roughly 90% of them seen once, and the ten largest clones take about 2.3%. The material sequenced was CD4+ or CD8+ T cells sorted from blood, taken in a trial of the OX40 agonist ivuxolimab. Every receptor here comes from an adult with an advanced solid tumor such as melanoma, head and neck, liver or kidney cancer. Both conserved end residues are part of each CDR3.

j_call v_call cdr3_aa
TRBJ1-4 TRBV5-5 CASSLSPNEKLFF
TRBJ2-3 TRBV11-2 CASSLVAGGTDTQYF
TRBJ2-2 TRBV10-3 CATRTSGTGELFF
TRBJ1-2 TRBV11-2 CASSKPTVTNYGYTF
TRBJ1-2 TRBV30 CAWSLMGGNGYTF
TRBJ2-1 TRBV19 CASSITRTQYNEQFF
TRBJ2-3 TRBV2 CASTRGPGADTQYF
TRBJ1-2 TRBV19 CASRTGTALYGYTF
TRBJ2-7 TRBV11-3 CASSFRTVEQYF
TRBJ2-5 TRBV5-1 CASSFRLQETQYF
TRBJ2-5 TRBV5-1 CASRGVASQETQYF
TRBJ2-1 TRBV10-3 CAITHSGPRESGEQFF
TRBJ1-1 TRBV29-1 CSVNRLQAPEAFF
TRBJ2-7 TRBV6-6 CASNPGYINEQYF
TRBJ2-5 TRBV5-4 CASSTRLAGGPGETQYF
TRBJ2-1 TRBV7-2 CASSLVGGDEQFF
TRBJ2-2 TRBV9 CASSITSGRAVGELFF
TRBJ2-1 TRBV18 CASSRRTAGSNEQFF
TRBJ2-7 TRBV28 CASIPGQSSYEQYF
TRBJ1-4 TRBV30 CAWSVSEKLFF
TRBJ2-2 TRBV7-2 CASSLVDTGELFF
TRBJ1-2 TRBV20-1 CSATDYGYTF